Each of the 22 T cell receptor beta chains below was sequenced from the same sample in a study of early T cells in non-severe SARS-CoV-2 infection. TCRdb re-derived calls from the 5' RACE reads in MiXCR, one entry per CDR3 protein. The table shows about 80,000 distinct CDR3 sequences, with around 10% occurring only once. The sample consisted of whole blood. The receptors were sampled from an adult who was a healthcare worker with PCR-confirmed SARS-CoV-2 infection or an uninfected control (not recorded which).

The chain carries TRBV10-3 and TRBJ2-7; tentative D call: TRBD1 (6 bases). The CDR3 runs 13 residues. Germline CDR1 is ENHRY and CDR2 is SYGVKD. V shed 3 bases and J shed 7 bases, with 13 bases lying between them. The CDR3 DNA follows: TGTGCCATCAGTGAAGTAGGCAGGGGAGAGCAGTACTTC. Translation gives CAISEVGRGEQYF.

This clonotype was counted ten times or more. The chain links TRBV7-8 to TRBJ2-1; 12 bases are a match to TRBD2. This CDR3 region has 17 residues. J was trimmed by 8 bases and V by 1 base; bases with no gene match: 9. Germline lookup yields CDR1 SGHVS and CDR2 FQNEAQ. CDR3 nucleotides: TGTGCCAGCAGCTTAGACCGACTAGCGGGAGTTATGCATGAGCAGTTCTTC. It yields the protein CASSLDRLAGVMHEQFF.

This clonotype was found many times. J is TRBJ1-6 and V is TRBV4-1; the D is unclear. In germline, CDR1 is MGHRA, CDR2 YSYEKL. Trimming removed 2 bases at V and 7 bases at J, with 9 bases between. The CDR3 is 14 amino acids. CDR3 DNA sequence: TGCGCCAGCAGCCAATATTCAGTAAATTCACCCCTCCACTTT. Protein product: CASSQYSVNSPLHF.

This clonotype was observed a handful of times. The V gene is TRBV30, the J gene TRBJ1-5, with D unresolved. Per the germline V gene, CDR1 is GTSNPN and CDR2 is SVGIG (reference sequence). The germline V and J ends were trimmed by 0 bases and 1 base, with 7 bases remaining between them. The CDR3 runs to 14 residues. The CDR3 DNA follows: TGTGCCTGGAGTGTAGGACGGAGCAATCAGCCCCAGCATTTT. This encodes CAWSVGRSNQPQHF.

This chain joins TRBV7-8 and TRBJ2-7; possibly TRBD2 for D (6 bases). The CDR3 runs to 15 residues. Trimming removed 0 bases at V and 4 bases at J, with 13 bases between. Germline loops: CDR1 SGHVS, CDR2 FQNEAQ. The CDR3 region is CASSLAGGGWYEQYF. Written as DNA, the CDR3 is TGTGCCAGCAGCTTAGCCGGGGGAGGATGGTACGAGCAGTACTTC.

This clonotype has a handful of counts. V gene TRBV28 combines with J gene TRBJ1-2; 8 positions match TRBD1. The CDR3 loop spans 16 amino acids. CDR1 and CDR2 (germline): MDHEN, SYDVKM. Trimming removed 0 bases from V and 4 bases from J; junction bases left unmatched: 7. The CDR3 protein is CASSLWGQENVYGYTF. The CDR3 DNA follows: TGTGCCAGCAGTTTATGGGGACAGGAGAACGTCTATGGCTACACCTTC.

This clonotype occurred many times. V is TRBV28 and J is TRBJ1-1; perhaps TRBD1 as D (5 bases). Trimming took 5 bases from V and 4 from J, leaving 14 bases between them. The germline gives CDR1 MDHEN, CDR2 SYDVKM. The CDR3 is made up of 14 amino acids. This CDR3 is CASSSGGLGTEAFF. CDR3 DNA: TGTGCCAGCAGTAGCGGGGGGTTGGGCACTGAAGCTTTCTTT.

In its sample, this clonotype was seen a few times. CDR3 region: CASGRIYNEQFF. CDR3 coding DNA: TGTGCCAGCGGAAGGATTTACAATGAGCAGTTCTTC. V usage is TRBV12-3 or TRBV12-4 and J usage is TRBJ2-1; D uncertain. The CDR3 contains 12 residues. Trimming took 8 bases from V and 4 from J, leaving 9 bases between them.

J is TRBJ2-2 and V is TRBV29-1; 9 bases agree with TRBD1. V was clipped by 4 bases and J by 5 bases; unmatched bases: 2. This CDR3 comprises 13 residues. Germline CDR1 reads SQVTM; CDR2 reads ANQGSEA. The CDR3 loop is CSVGTGATGELFF. In nucleotides, the CDR3 is TGCAGCGTTGGGACAGGGGCGACCGGGGAGCTGTTTTTT.

This clonotype appeared many times. V gene TRBV5-1 combines with J gene TRBJ1-1; TRBD1 is a possible D gene (5 bases). Germline V gene lookup returns CDR1 SGHRS and CDR2 YFSETQ. V lost 1 base and J lost 4, with 8 bases in between. The CDR3 runs 13 residues. The CDR3 loop is CASSLFGGTEAFF. The CDR3 DNA reads TGCGCCAGCAGCTTGTTCGGGGGCACTGAAGCTTTCTTT.

This clonotype has ten or more counts. The gene calls are TRBV3-1 and TRBJ2-3; D may be TRBD2 (7 bases). The CDR3 is 15 amino acids. Trimming removed 5 bases at V and 2 bases at J, with 14 bases between. CDR1 and CDR2 from the germline V gene are LGHDT and YNNKEL (reference sequence). In nucleotides, the CDR3 is TGTGCCAGCAGCTCGGGGGCGGGGGTCACAGATACGCAGTATTTT. It is translated as CASSSGAGVTDTQYF.

V gene TRBV9 combines with J gene TRBJ2-5; no reliable D call. CDR1 is SGDLS and CDR2 is YYNGEE in the germline V gene. Trimming cost V 4 bases and J 1 base, with 11 bases left between them. CDR3 length equals 14 residues. The CDR3 coding sequence is TGTGCCAGCAGCCCGCGTCCCTTCCAAGAGACCCAGTACTTC. Translated: CASSPRPFQETQYF.

This rearrangement joins TRBV7-3 to TRBJ2-1, with 12 bases that match TRBD2. Germline V gene lookup returns CDR1 SGHTA and CDR2 FQGTGA. This CDR3 is 17 amino acids long. V lost 1 base and J lost 4; bases outside the gene matches: 5. CDR3 in amino acids: CASSLRPTSGGYNEQFF. CDR3 DNA: TGTGCCAGCAGCTTAAGACCGACTAGCGGGGGATACAATGAGCAGTTCTTC. Variable domain in full (rest from reference TRBV7-3 and TRBJ2-1): GAGVSQTPSNKVTEKGKYVELRCDPISGHTALYWYRQSLGQGPEFLIYFQGTGAADDSGLPNDRFFAVRPEGSVSTLKIQRTERGDSAVYLCASSLRPTSGGYNEQFFGPGTRLTVL.

At least ten counts were recorded for this clonotype. The rearrangement joins TRBV12-3 or TRBV12-4 to TRBJ2-7; 10 positions agree with TRBD2. This CDR3 region has 15 residues. Trimming at V came to 6 bases and at J to 3 bases, leaving 8 bases not matched to a gene. CDR3: CASRPRTSGFYEQYF. CDR3 bases: TGTGCCAGCAGACCGAGGACTAGCGGATTCTACGAGCAGTACTTC.

This clonotype was observed a handful of times. The rearrangement uses TRBV30 and TRBJ1-5; a possible D gene is TRBD1 (5 bases). The CDR3 is 13 residues long. Germline loops: CDR1 GTSNPN, CDR2 SVGIG (reference sequence). Trimming took off 2 bases at V and 2 bases at J, with 7 bases between the two ends. CDR3 loop: CAWSPRGNQPQHF. CDR3 in DNA: TGTGCCTGGAGTCCCAGGGGCAATCAGCCCCAGCATTTT.

This clonotype was observed a few times. The rearrangement links TRBV11-2 to TRBJ1-1, with D perhaps matching TRBD1 (6 bases). The V gene's germline CDR1 is SGHAT and CDR2 FQNNGV. V dropped 5 bases and J dropped 1 base, with 14 bases sitting between them. The CDR3 runs to 15 residues. CDR3 sequence: CASSPGTQRNTEAFF. In DNA, the CDR3 is TGTGCCAGCAGCCCTGGGACACAACGGAACACTGAAGCTTTCTTT.

This clonotype appeared many times. This chain joins TRBV6-1 and TRBJ1-1; D unclear. This CDR3 has 11 amino acids. Germline loops: CDR1 MNHNS, CDR2 SASEGT. The V end was cut by 1 base, the J end by 8 bases, with 5 bases between. CDR3 residues: CASSEGAEAFF. CDR3 nucleotide sequence: TGTGCCAGCAGTGAAGGAGCGGAAGCTTTCTTT.

This clonotype was observed at least ten times. The V and J genes are TRBV12-3 or TRBV12-4 and TRBJ1-1, with D possibly being TRBD1 (6 bases). Trimming took 2 bases from V and 5 from J, leaving 12 bases between them. The CDR3 sequence is 14 residues long. CDR3 in DNA: TGTGCCAGCAGTTTAAGGCACAGGGTAACTGAAGCTTTCTTT. It specifies CASSLRHRVTEAFF.

This clonotype was counted many times. The gene calls are TRBV20-1 and TRBJ1-2; no clear D. Germline CDR1 reads DFQATT; CDR2 reads SNEGSKA (reference sequence). Trimming left V 2 bases short and J 6 bases short, with 4 bases between. This CDR3 spans 10 amino acids. CDR3 protein: CSARHHGYTF. Here the CDR3 DNA reads TGCAGTGCTAGACACCATGGCTACACCTTC.

This clonotype was seen at least ten times. J is TRBJ1-1 and V is TRBV11-2; 8 bases fit TRBD1. The V gene's germline CDR1 is SGHAT and CDR2 FQNNGV. The V and J ends lost 5 bases and 4 bases, in that order; junction bases with no gene match: 3. The CDR3 consists of 13 residues. The CDR3 nucleotides are TGTGCCAGCAGCACAACAGGGGGCACTGAAGCTTTCTTT. Its translation is CASSTTGGTEAFF.

This clonotype has a count of ten or more. The V call is TRBV6-1, the J call TRBJ2-3; 13 nucleotides agree with TRBD2. CDR1 is MNHNS and CDR2 is SASEGT in the germline V gene. With V trimmed by 6 bases and J by 7 bases, 1 base remained unmatched. This CDR3 is 13 amino acids long. The CDR3 loop is CASRGLAGNTQYF. CDR3 coding DNA: TGTGCCAGCAGGGGACTAGCGGGGAATACGCAGTATTTT.

This clonotype came up many times. The rearrangement links TRBV25-1 to TRBJ1-1, with D unclear. V lost 2 bases, J lost 3 bases, and 13 bases lay in between. CDR1 and CDR2 from the germline V gene are MGHDK and SYGVNS. The CDR3 loop spans 15 amino acids. The CDR3, as DNA: TGTGCCAGCAGTGAAGCGACCCTTCCGGACACTGAAGCTTTCTTT. The encoded protein is CASSEATLPDTEAFF.